The 3 T cell receptor beta chains in this list originate from one sample, sequenced in a study of OX40 agonist ivuxolimab in advanced cancers. Receptor libraries were prepared by the immunoSEQ multiplex PCR assay. TCRdb provides this immuneACCESS table in a form limited to in-frame rearrangements. Some clones are lacking; in checked studies, under half of them reflect an unresolved V gene, and why the rest are absent is not known. Recorded for this sample are tens of thousands of clones; less than 90% of them occurred a single time. The top ten constitute roughly 0.85% of the sample. The sequencing here drew on CD4+ or CD8+ T cells sorted from blood, taken in a trial of the OX40 agonist ivuxolimab. The receptors stem from an adult with an advanced solid tumor such as melanoma, head and neck, liver or kidney cancer.

This rearrangement joins TRBV6-1 to TRBJ1-1; 8 positions agree with TRBD1. The CDR3 extends over 15 amino acids. The trim removed 6 bases at V and 2 bases at J, leaving 8 bases unmatched. Germline CDR1 MNHNS, CDR2 SASEGT. The CDR3 DNA reads TGTGCCAGCAGGGGACAGGAGATATCTAACACTGAAGCTTTCTTT. Translated: CASRGQEISNTEAFF.

The chain carries TRBV30 and TRBJ1-1, with 8 bases lining up with TRBD1. This CDR3 comprises 16 residues. The J segment lost 10 bases and the V segment lost 1 base, leaving 17 bases of the junction unmatched. Germline V CDR1 and CDR2: GTSNPN, SVGIG (reference sequence). CDR3 region: CAWSATGASLGGVAFF. The CDR3 region has the DNA TGTGCCTGGAGTGCGACAGGGGCTTCCCTAGGGGGGGTAGCTTTCTTT.

This chain joins TRBV11-2 and TRBJ1-6; 10 bases line up with TRBD1. V lost 5 bases to trimming and J lost 13 bases; unmatched junction nucleotides: 11. There are 15 residues in the CDR3. Germline lookup yields CDR1 SGHAT and CDR2 FQNNGV. CDR3 residues: CASSPAGQGQNPLHF. The CDR3, as DNA: TGTGCCAGCAGCCCAGCGGGACAGGGGCAAAATCCCCTCCACTTT.